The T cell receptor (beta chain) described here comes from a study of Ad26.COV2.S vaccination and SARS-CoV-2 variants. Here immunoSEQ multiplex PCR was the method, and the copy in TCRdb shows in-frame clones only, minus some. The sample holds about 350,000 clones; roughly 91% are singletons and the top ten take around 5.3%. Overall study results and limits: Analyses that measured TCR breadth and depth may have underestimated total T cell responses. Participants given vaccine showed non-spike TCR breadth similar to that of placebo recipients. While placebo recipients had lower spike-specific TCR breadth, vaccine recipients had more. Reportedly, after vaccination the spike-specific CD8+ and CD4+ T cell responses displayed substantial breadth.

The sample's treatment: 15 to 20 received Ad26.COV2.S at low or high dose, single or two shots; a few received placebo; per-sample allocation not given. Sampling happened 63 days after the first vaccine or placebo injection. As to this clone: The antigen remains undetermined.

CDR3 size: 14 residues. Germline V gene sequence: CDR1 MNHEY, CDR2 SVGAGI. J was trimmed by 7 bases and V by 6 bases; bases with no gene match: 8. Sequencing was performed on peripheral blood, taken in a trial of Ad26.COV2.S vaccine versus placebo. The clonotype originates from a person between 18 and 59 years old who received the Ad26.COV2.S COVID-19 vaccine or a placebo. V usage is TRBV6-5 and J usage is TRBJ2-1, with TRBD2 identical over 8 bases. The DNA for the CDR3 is TGTGCCAGCAGAACCGGGACTAGATCGAATGAGCAGTTCTTC. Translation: CASRTGTRSNEQFF.